What follows are 19 T cell receptor beta chains derived from one specimen sequenced in a study of blood T cells in healthy people across ages. A second PCR, run for about 6 to 11 cycles, used a sample-barcoded 5' primer plus a J-beta primer mix. TCRdb called the 5' RACE reads again in MiXCR, with one record for every CDR3 protein. This sample yields 2 million or so distinct CDR3 sequences, of which about 50% are seen a single time; approximately 2% belongs to the top ten. The sample consisted of blood. The receptors were gathered from a woman aged 40 to 50 in good health.

V gene TRBV6-4 combines with J gene TRBJ2-3; possibly TRBD2 for D (5 bases). The CDR3 has 18 residues. V was clipped by 5 bases and J by 0 bases, with 21 bases between them. Germline assignment: CDR1 MRHNA and CDR2 SNTAGT. The CDR3 DNA is TGTGCCAGCAGTCGACGGGGTTGGAAACCCTATAGCACAGATACGCAGTATTTT. Translation gives CASSRRGWKPYSTDTQYF.

V and J are TRBV7-2 and TRBJ2-3; 7 bases agree with TRBD2. The CDR3 loop spans 14 amino acids. Trimming at V came to 8 bases and at J to 6 bases, leaving 11 bases not matched to a gene. Per germline, CDR1 SGHTA and CDR2 FQGNSA. CDR3 DNA: TGTGCCAGCGCGTCGGGGGGACGTGGGGATACGCAGTATTTT. It translates to CASASGGRGDTQYF.

This clonotype has a handful of counts. The chain couples TRBV5-1 to TRBJ2-4; TRBD1 matches 9 bases. CDR1 SGHRS and CDR2 YFSETQ come from the germline V gene. J was trimmed by 13 bases and V by 5 bases; bases with no gene match: 13. The CDR3 loop spans 14 amino acids. The CDR3 bases are TGCGCCAGCAGGGGCAGGGACAGGGTCGAAGAGCAGTACTTC. Its translation: CASRGRDRVEEQYF.

This clonotype showed up just a few times. The V and J genes are TRBV6-5 and TRBJ2-3; D uncertain. The CDR3 is made up of 15 amino acids. V lost 2 bases and J lost 1, with 10 bases in between. The germline V gene has CDR1 MNHEY and CDR2 SVGAGI. The CDR3 loop reads CASSYRVAGTDTQYF. Written as DNA, the CDR3 is TGTGCCAGCAGTTACAGGGTCGCTGGCACAGATACGCAGTATTTT.

This clonotype was counted ten times or more. The chain is built from TRBV12-3 or TRBV12-4 and TRBJ2-7; D may be TRBD2 (5 bases). CDR3 length: 15 amino acids. V was cut by 2 bases and J by 0 bases, with 11 bases left in between. Here the CDR3 reads CASSLRTGNSYEQYF. The CDR3 region has the DNA TGTGCCAGCAGTTTAAGGACGGGAAACTCCTACGAGCAGTACTTC.

The chain joins TRBV2 to TRBJ1-4; 11 positions agree with TRBD1. Germline V gives CDR1 SNHLY, CDR2 FYNNEI. Trimming took 5 bases from V and 3 from J; bases not matched to a gene: 5. The CDR3 is 16 residues long. CDR3 nucleotide sequence: TGTGCCAGCAGTCCCGGGACAGGGGGGGCTAATGAAAAACTGTTTTTT. Translated: CASSPGTGGANEKLFF. Drawing the rest from reference TRBV2 and TRBJ1-4, the complete variable domain is EPEVTQTPSHQVTQMGQEVILRCVPISNHLYFYWYRQILGQKVEFLVSFYNNEISEKSEIFDDQFSVERPDGSNFTLKIRSTKLEDSAMYFCASSPGTGGANEKLFFGSGTQLSVL.

This clonotype was seen a single time. The chain recombines TRBV20-1 with TRBJ1-2, with a possible D match to TRBD1 (5 bases). Germline loops: CDR1 DFQATT, CDR2 SNEGSKA (reference sequence). Trimming shortened V by 0 bases and J by 8 bases, and 10 bases separated the two germline ends. The CDR3 spans 12 residues. CDR3 DNA sequence: TGCAGTGCTAGAGATATCACAGGCGGCTACACCTTC. Translation gives CSARDITGGYTF.

This clonotype was detected only a few times. This chain links TRBV7-2 with TRBJ2-7, with D perhaps TRBD1 or TRBD2 (5 bases each). The CDR3 consists of 13 residues. V lost 6 bases and J lost 3, with 12 bases in between. Germline V gene data show CDR1 as SGHTA and CDR2 as FQGNSA. The CDR3 nucleotides are TGTGCCAGCAGAGCGGCAGGGAACTACGAGCAGTACTTC. Its translation: CASRAAGNYEQYF.

The rearrangement links TRBV6-5 to TRBJ2-1, with TRBD2 matching over 9 bases. After removal of 6 bases from V and 6 bases from J, the junction contained 9 bases not matched to a gene. CDR1 is MNHEY and CDR2 is SVGAGI in the germline V gene. The CDR3 runs to 15 residues. CDR3 bases: TGTGCCAGCAGGGGCCGGCGGGGGGGGGTCAATGAGCAGTTCTTC. As protein: CASRGRRGGVNEQFF.

This clonotype was observed a handful of times. The chain employs TRBV19 and TRBJ2-5; 8 bases align to TRBD1. The germline gives CDR1 LNHDA, CDR2 SQIVND (reference sequence). The CDR3 consists of 14 residues. Losses at the gene ends were 8 bases for V and 5 bases for J; bases not matched to a gene: 10. CDR3 residues: CASHPQGARETQYF. CDR3 DNA sequence: TGTGCCAGTCACCCCCAGGGGGCCCGGGAGACCCAGTACTTC.

This rearrangement joins TRBV5-1 to TRBJ1-2, with D possibly matching TRBD1 (6 bases). V lost 3 bases and J lost 7, with 19 bases in between. The CDR3 consists of 15 residues. From germline, CDR1 is SGHRS and CDR2 YFSETQ. CDR3 amino acids: CASSSGGRTNGGYTF. The CDR3 DNA is TGCGCCAGCAGCTCTGGGGGCAGGACGAATGGTGGCTACACCTTC.

This sequence joins TRBV20-1 and TRBJ1-6; maybe TRBD1 (6 bases). Per the germline V gene, CDR1 is DFQATT and CDR2 is SNEGSKA (reference sequence). The V and J ends lost 0 bases and 10 bases respectively, with 19 bases between them. There are 16 residues in the CDR3. The CDR3 DNA sequence: TGCAGTGCTAGAGATAGAACCAGGGGCGGCCAATCACCCCTCCACTTT. It codes for CSARDRTRGGQSPLHF.

The gene calls are TRBV18 and TRBJ2-3; 8 bases align to TRBD2. This CDR3 has 15 amino acids. Germline V gene sequence: CDR1 KGHSH, CDR2 LQKENI. With 2 bases clipped from V and 5 bases from J, the junction kept 6 bases outside the gene matches. For the CDR3, the DNA is TGTGCCAGCTCACCATCTCTAGCGGGTGGAGATACGCAGTATTTT. Its protein is CASSPSLAGGDTQYF.

The chain carries TRBV20-1 and TRBJ2-3, with 8 nucleotides matching TRBD2. CDR1 DFQATT and CDR2 SNEGSKA come from the germline V gene (reference sequence). The V segment lost 8 bases and the J segment 4 bases; nucleotides outside the gene matches: 8. The CDR3 loop spans 13 amino acids. The DNA for the CDR3 is TGCAGTCCGGTTAGCGGGGCCGCAGATACGCAGTATTTT. Translating it yields CSPVSGAADTQYF.

The chain combines TRBV27 with TRBJ1-2; 8 bases match TRBD1. The junction had 8 bases not matched to a gene; V was cut back by 7 bases and J by 7 bases. The V gene's germline CDR1 is MNHEY and CDR2 SMNVEV (reference sequence). The CDR3 consists of 13 residues. CDR3 nucleotide sequence: TGTGCCAGCACCACCGGGACAGGCAGTGGCTACACCTTC. It translates to CASTTGTGSGYTF.

The V call is TRBV7-9, the J call TRBJ1-1, with no clear D. The germline V gene encodes CDR1 SEHNR and CDR2 FQNEAQ (reference sequence). The V end lost 7 bases, the J end lost 0 bases, and 15 bases lay between the germline ends. The CDR3 has 15 amino acids. This chain's CDR3 is CASTPEGGLNTEAFF. CDR3 in DNA: TGTGCCAGCACCCCGGAAGGAGGGCTGAACACTGAAGCTTTCTTT.

The rearrangement joins TRBV15 to TRBJ2-7; tentatively, D is TRBD1 (6 bases). The CDR3 runs 13 residues. V was cut by 8 bases and J by 3 bases, with 14 bases left in between. CDR1 is LNHNV, CDR2 YYDKDF, per germline (reference sequence). The CDR3 DNA follows: TGTGCCACCGCTAACAGGGTCGGCTACGAGCAGTACTTC. Protein: CATANRVGYEQYF.

This clonotype was observed a handful of times. This chain links TRBV24-1 with TRBJ2-1; D unclear. This CDR3 is 14 amino acids long. Trimming took off 4 bases at V and 4 bases at J, with 10 bases between the two ends. Per germline, CDR1 KGHDR and CDR2 SFDVKD. The CDR3 nucleotides are TGTGCCACCAGTGACCCCCGGGCTTACAATGAGCAGTTCTTC. This sequence encodes CATSDPRAYNEQFF.

The chain employs TRBV28 and TRBJ2-4; TRBD1 matches 9 bases. The DNA end lines up better with TRBJ2-7; the J call may be wrong. The CDR3 consists of 16 residues. CDR1 MDHEN and CDR2 SYDVKM come from the germline V gene. The CDR3 sequence: CASSHTPGQGRHEQYF. CDR3 in DNA: TGTGCCAGCAGCCACACACCGGGACAGGGTCGCCACGAGCAGTACTTC.